This T cell receptor (beta chain) emerged from a study of OX40 agonist ivuxolimab in advanced cancers. Sequencing used immunoSEQ multiplex PCR; TCRdb keeps in-frame clones, though not all of them. Among 60,000 or so clones listed, 65% to 85% were seen once. This CDR3 spans 15 amino acids. Looked up from germline, CDR1 is SGHNT and CDR2 is YYREEE (reference sequence). V was pared by 6 bases and J by 5 bases, with 9 bases of the junction left unmatched. The clonotype was recovered from an adult with an advanced solid tumor such as melanoma, head and neck, liver or kidney cancer. The rearrangement links TRBV5-4 to TRBJ2-5; 11 nucleotides line up with TRBD1. Sequencing was performed on CD4+ or CD8+ T cells sorted from blood, taken in a trial of the OX40 agonist ivuxolimab. The CDR3 bases are TGTGCCAGCAAGACCCGGACAGGGGGCAAGGAGACCCAGTACTTC. This gives the protein CASKTRTGGKETQYF.